This entry features one T cell receptor (beta chain) sequence. The data are from a study of blood T cell repertoires in COVID-19. Per the original data handling: The assay estimated nucleated cells by amplifying reference gene primers. Sequencing used immunoSEQ multiplex PCR; TCRdb keeps in-frame clones, though not all of them. The V and J calls and clone size come from that table; D and trimming were worked out from the DNA. The sample holds over 100,000 clones; roughly 84% are singletons and the top ten take roughly 0.89%. This CDR3 region has 19 residues. CDR1 and CDR2 (germline): ENHRY, SYGVKD. V lost 3 bases and J lost 3; bases outside the gene matches: 9.

The receptor was derived from an older woman with acute or convalescent COVID-19. Sequencing was carried out using peripheral blood. The V call is TRBV10-3, the J call TRBJ2-6; 12 positions match TRBD1. The CDR3: CAISDVVGQGARGANVLTF. CDR3 nucleotides: TGTGCCATCAGTGATGTAGTGGGACAGGGGGCGCGTGGGGCCAACGTCCTGACTTTC.